Only a few counts were recorded for the clone carrying this T cell receptor beta chain. The junction differs from germline at one of its ends, possibly a read error. The sample originates from a study of blood T cell repertoires in COVID-19. Study-level information: Material from acute and convalescent COVID-19 was sourced from the United States, Italy and Spain. The cDNA or gDNA used as material had been derived from T cells, B-cell-depleted T cells, or PBMCs.

The germline V gene has CDR1 GTSNPN and CDR2 SVGIG (reference sequence). The length of the CDR3 is 15 residues. Per the study methods: Quantification of nucleated cells was approximated via reference gene primer amplification. Method: immunoSEQ multiplex PCR; TCRdb's copy keeps in-frame clones and lacks some. Clonal size and the V and J genes are those of that table, whereas D and trimming came from the DNA. The sample has more than 90,000 clones, roughly 85% seen once. This TCR came from a man between 40 and 49 years old with acute or convalescent COVID-19. The V and J genes are TRBV30 and TRBJ1-3; D is perhaps TRBD1 (5 bases). Sequenced sample: peripheral blood. The CDR3 nucleotides read TGTGCCTGGACAGAAGGGGCACTGGGTGGAGACACCATATATTTT. Encoded protein: CAWTEGALGGDTIYF.